This section outlines one TCR beta chain sequence together with its context. This clonotype was recorded many times. Its antigen is still unknown. No per-base quality is available; no much larger clone lies one base away. These data are taken from a study of human T cells and chemical hapten exposure (TCRdb year 2021). Study-level background: For sensitization, 2% DPC in acetone was applied to a roughly 2 cm by roughly 2 cm area of upper inner arm skin. Weekly therapeutic DPC doses were additionally applied to the scalp of patients throughout the approximately 25-week study period. Patch testing was done on the upper back using Finn chambers containing 0.01% DPC, and results were scored after 6 days according to International Contact Dermatitis Research Group standards. The patient cohort, mostly female, included alopecia areata with under or over 50% scalp involvement, alopecia totalis and alopecia universalis. The libraries were sequenced as a pool, and the TCR yield per sample differed mostly because of small variations in library volumes within the pool. The study tracked peripheral blood TCR repertoire changes in vivo during primary and secondary sensitization to the hapten diphenylcyclopropenone (DPC) in alopecia patients. Blood samples were taken from patients before sensitization (week 0) and at 2, 6 and about 24 weeks after DPC sensitization. About 27 alopecia patients gave blood for TCR sequencing at one to four time points (pre-sensitization, 2, 6 and 24 weeks). Findings and caveats that apply to the study as a whole: Compared with pre-sensitization or healthy control sets, expanded TCRs formed significantly more large CDR3 similarity clusters, which is consistent with antigen-driven responses. The number of TCRs above 1 in 1000 frequency did not change with DPC sensitization; there was no evidence of global repertoire structure alterations. Alopecia, a presumed autoimmune disease, was present in all patients, so the immune response of the patients might differ from that of healthy individuals. Repeated subsampling changed both the strength of the expansion versus patch-test correlation and the threshold at which the correlation became significant. Patch test score was positively correlated with the number of PT1 expanded TCRs, with significance at thresholds 8, 16 and 32 but not at 4.

Receptor amplification or capture employed RACE. Sequencing instrument: NextSeq 500. During library preparation, unique molecular identifiers were attached to individual cDNA molecules so that TCRs could be counted in a quantitative, reproducible way. For every blood RNA sample, sequencing covered both the TCR alpha and TCR beta chains. On the authors' methods: Samples had a median of roughly 87,000 TCRs, with a range from about 23,224 to 750,000. V, J and CDR3 annotation of the TCR reads was performed with the Decombinator software suite. Every sample was subsampled to the same number of TCRs (28,000) for the PS versus PT1 abundance plots. Expanded TCRs were defined as absent before sensitization and observed at least eight times at the 2-week time point. TCRdb took the public reads, trimmed them with fastp at Q25, ran MiXCR for clone calling and kept in-frame beta chains. A single entry per CDR3 protein holds the most common genes and DNA from its merged rows. The V and J calls reflect TCRdb's pipeline rather than the authors' work. The table for this sample lists 28,000 or so distinct CDR3 sequences; nearly 6% of them were counted only once. 5.6% of the sample goes to the ten largest clones.

Per the germline V gene (reference sequence), MNHNY is the CDR1 and SVGAGI is the CDR2. A distance of 17 bases separates the germline ends of V and J, which lose 4 bases and 7 bases respectively. Taken from cysteine to phenylalanine, the CDR3 has 15 residues. Only the CDR3 region is kept as DNA, spanning 45 bases read in frame from base 1. The intended sense of this specimen's time point label: patch test 3, about 24 weeks after DPC sensitization. Explained via the paper, the treatment or condition label denotes: therapeutic diphenylcyclopropenone sensitization with weekly scalp DPC. At each patch-test visit, blood was drawn before the patch test was applied. Patients were considered eligible if aged 18 to 70, diagnosed with alopecia and deemed suitable for DPC therapy, and patients were excluded if pregnant. Total RNA was extracted from unfractionated whole blood collected in Tempus Blood RNA tubes.

The chain couples TRBV6-6 to TRBJ1-5, and possibly TRBD1, on 5 matching bases. Specimen: whole blood, collected in connection with sensitization to the hapten diphenylcyclopropenone (DPC). The receptor comes from a man aged 25 to 40 with alopecia areata. Some clones in this sample may be carry-over from other donors' samples. The CDR3 loop reads CASSSPGDSWQPQHF. The DNA is as follows: TGTGCCAGCAGTTCCCCGGGGGACTCTTGGCAGCCCCAGCATTTT.